What follows describes a single TCR beta chain. The record originates from a study of blood T cell repertoires in COVID-19. Participant-reported clinical history was the basis for cohort assignment. The recovered donors of Cohort 3 showed two negative PCRs, clearance, or symptom resolution. This table comes from immunoSEQ multiplex PCR, and its TCRdb copy is limited to in-frame clones, with some not included. In the table there are about 350,000 clones, 87% of which are singletons. The receptor's source is a woman aged 25-40 years who had recovered from COVID-19. The sequenced sample was PBMCs or T cells enriched from blood (not recorded which).

DNA for the CDR3: TGTGCCAGCAGTGAACCGGGACTAAGCTCCTACGAGCAGTACTTC. Its translation: CASSEPGLSSYEQYF. This chain connects TRBV2 to TRBJ2-7; 7 bases are shared with TRBD2. The junction had 4 bases not matched to a gene; V was cut back by 2 bases and J by 0 bases. The CDR3 covers 15 residues. Germline V lookup: CDR1 SNHLY, CDR2 FYNNEI. Filled out from reference TRBV2 and TRBJ2-7, the complete variable domain reads EPEVTQTPSHQVTQMGQEVILRCVPISNHLYFYWYRQILGQKVEFLVSFYNNEISEKSEIFDDQFSVERPDGSNFTLKIRSTKLEDSAMYFCASSEPGLSSYEQYFGPGTRLTVT.